These 25 T cell receptor beta chains were all obtained from the same sample, sequenced in a study of T cell responses to AZD1222 COVID-19 vaccine. Only in-frame clones appear in the TCRdb table, and some are missing; sequencing was by immunoSEQ multiplex PCR. The table records about 110,000 clones, around 92% of them present only once. Here the sequenced sample was peripheral blood, taken on day 0 of AZD1222 vaccination. The receptors come from an adult in good health.

This clone was counted ten times or more. This sequence joins TRBV11-2 and TRBJ1-4; maybe TRBD1 (5 bases). The germline gives CDR1 SGHAT, CDR2 FQNNGV. V shed 10 bases and J shed 3 bases, with 24 bases lying between them. The CDR3 is 17 residues long. CDR3 sequence (DNA): TGTGCCACCCAAAGGCGGGGGTCCCAAGTAGCTAATGAAAAACTGTTTTTT. Protein: CATQRRGSQVANEKLFF.

This clone occurred once. The chain employs TRBV15 and TRBJ1-1; D might be TRBD1 (6 bases). The CDR3 contains 13 residues. CDR1 is LNHNV and CDR2 is YYDKDF in the germline V gene (reference sequence). V was pared by 0 bases and J by 7 bases, with 9 bases between. CDR3 sequence reads: CATSRDRGVEAFF. The CDR3, as DNA: TGTGCCACCAGCAGAGATAGGGGGGTTGAAGCTTTCTTT.

This chain connects TRBV27 to TRBJ1-1; 7 nucleotides match TRBD1. The CDR3 sequence is 14 residues long. V was clipped by 2 bases and J by 1 base; unmatched bases: 1. Germline V gene lookup returns CDR1 MNHEY and CDR2 SMNVEV (reference sequence). CDR3: CASSLGTANTEAFF. The CDR3 nucleotides are TGTGCCAGCAGTTTAGGGACAGCGAACACTGAAGCTTTCTTT.

V usage is TRBV28 and J usage is TRBJ1-5; D is unresolved. This CDR3 comprises 16 residues. Germline loops: CDR1 MDHEN, CDR2 SYDVKM. Trimming removed 1 base at V and 0 bases at J, with 10 bases between. The CDR3 sequence: CASSLFKEPSNQPQHF. The DNA of the CDR3 is TGTGCCAGCAGTTTATTCAAGGAACCTAGCAATCAGCCCCAGCATTTT.

The chain uses TRBV6-5 and TRBJ2-1; 7 bases line up with TRBD1. With V trimmed by 2 bases and J by 4 bases, 5 bases remained unmatched. From germline, CDR1 is MNHEY and CDR2 SVGAGI. CDR3 length: 15 amino acids. The CDR3 DNA reads as TGTGCCAGCAGTTACCAGGGACAGCGATACAATGAGCAGTTCTTC. This sequence encodes CASSYQGQRYNEQFF.

The chain recombines TRBV18 with TRBJ2-1; TRBD1 matches at 8 bases. The CDR3 length is 17 residues. CDR1 and CDR2 from the germline V gene are KGHSH and LQKENI. J was trimmed by 5 bases and V by 5 bases; bases with no gene match: 14. CDR3 in amino acids: CASSALNFGTGDNEQFF. CDR3 sequence (DNA): TGTGCCAGCTCAGCACTAAATTTTGGGACAGGAGACAATGAGCAGTTCTTC.

The chain recombines TRBV28 with TRBJ1-1; 7 bases are a match to TRBD1. V shed 4 bases and J 10 bases; nucleotides not matched to a gene: 3. CDR1 and CDR2 (germline): MDHEN, SYDVKM. The CDR3 runs 11 residues. The CDR3 nucleotides are TGTGCCAGCAGTTCCGACAGGGCAGCTTTCTTT. Its translation is CASSSDRAAFF.

This clone was counted between two and nine times. The CDR3 sequence: CASSEQVVETQYF. In DNA, the CDR3 is TGTGCCAGCAGTGAGCAAGTAGTAGAGACCCAGTACTTC. The J gene is TRBJ2-5, the V gene TRBV2; D is unresolved. In germline, CDR1 is SNHLY, CDR2 FYNNEI. V lost 3 bases and J 4 bases, leaving 9 bases between the germline ends. There are 13 residues in the CDR3.

The chain couples TRBV5-6 to TRBJ1-1; the D is unclear. Trimming removed 6 bases at V and 10 bases at J, with 13 bases between. The germline CDR1 and CDR2 sequences are SGHDT and YYEEEE. This CDR3 has 11 residues. This chain's CDR3 is CASTLTPVAFF. CDR3 in DNA: TGTGCCAGCACGCTAACCCCTGTAGCTTTCTTT.

There are a few counts of this clone. The chain carries TRBV27 and TRBJ2-3; D is perhaps TRBD1 or TRBD2 (5 bases each). The CDR3 length is 13 residues. V shed 5 bases and J shed 1 base, with 7 bases lying between them. Germline V gives CDR1 MNHEY, CDR2 SMNVEV (reference sequence). The CDR3 reads CASSGDGTDTQYF. The CDR3 DNA reads as TGTGCCAGCAGTGGGGACGGCACAGATACGCAGTATTTT.

The CDR3 protein is CASSYSEGYTDTQYF. The CDR3 DNA is TGTGCCAGCAGTTATTCCGAAGGGTACACAGATACGCAGTATTTT. The chain couples TRBV6-6 to TRBJ2-3; D unresolved. The ends were cut back, 3 bases at V and 2 bases at J, with 12 bases in the middle. Germline CDR1 reads MNHNY; CDR2 reads SVGAGI (reference sequence). This CDR3 region has 15 residues.

This CDR3 reads CAISVSTSSTGELFF. The CDR3 nucleotides read TGTGCCATCAGTGTTTCGACTTCGAGCACCGGGGAGCTGTTTTTT. This chain joins TRBV10-3 and TRBJ2-2; D is uncertain. The CDR3 is 15 residues long. The germline V gene has CDR1 ENHRY and CDR2 SYGVKD. V dropped 4 bases and J dropped 4 bases, with 13 bases sitting between them.

This sequence joins TRBV21-1 and TRBJ1-1; the DNA was not compared with TRBD1, the D call given in the table. TRBV21-1 is assigned pseudogene status. This CDR3 region has 12 residues. The DNA of the CDR3 is TGTGCCAGCAGGGGCATGAACACTGAAGCTTTCTTT. It codes for CASRGMNTEAFF.

DNA for the CDR3: TGTGCCAGCAGCCCCGCCGGACAGAACACTGAAGCTTTCTTT. Its protein product is CASSPAGQNTEAFF. The rearrangement joins TRBV9 to TRBJ1-1, with D perhaps TRBD1 (5 bases). Germline CDR1 reads SGDLS; CDR2 reads YYNGEE. The CDR3 loop spans 14 amino acids. V dropped 4 bases and J dropped 1 base, with 11 bases sitting between them.

The rearrangement links TRBV14 to TRBJ1-3; no clear D. This CDR3 region has 16 residues. V was pared by 0 bases and J by 0 bases, with 9 bases between. Per germline, CDR1 SGHDN and CDR2 FVKESK. The CDR3 nucleotides read TGTGCCAGCAGCCAAGATCCGTACAGCTCTGGAAACACCATATATTTT. It yields the protein CASSQDPYSSGNTIYF.

This clone appeared a single time. J is TRBJ2-7 and V is TRBV3-1 (or the pseudogene TRBV3-2), with 9 bases matching TRBD1. CDR3 size: 14 residues. The junction had 8 bases not matched to a gene; V was cut back by 5 bases and J by 6 bases. From germline, CDR1 is LGHDT and CDR2 YNNKEL (reference sequence). CDR3 nucleotides: TGTGCCAGCAGCACCTCGGGACAGGGTCCCGAGCAGTACTTC. The encoded protein is CASSTSGQGPEQYF.

The V gene is TRBV28, the J gene TRBJ1-5; D gene uncertain. The CDR3 contains 15 residues. V was cut by 1 base and J by 3 bases, with 10 bases left in between. From germline, CDR1 is MDHEN and CDR2 SYDVKM. The DNA for the CDR3 is TGTGCCAGCAGTTTATCTGGGTCGTACAATCAGCCCCAGCATTTT. Translating gives CASSLSGSYNQPQHF.

V usage is TRBV18 and J usage is TRBJ2-1; 8 bases line up with TRBD2. Germline trimming cut 2 bases from V and 0 bases from J; bases unmatched to any gene: 6. The germline V gene has CDR1 KGHSH and CDR2 LQKENI. The CDR3 is 17 amino acids. The CDR3 DNA is TGTGCCAGCTCACCATTCCGGGGGGGCAGCTCCTACAATGAGCAGTTCTTC. Translating gives CASSPFRGGSSYNEQFF.

Only one count was recorded for this clone. J is TRBJ2-1 and V is TRBV5-1, with TRBD1 identical over 7 bases. CDR3 length equals 17 residues. V lost 0 bases to trimming and J lost 3 bases; unmatched junction nucleotides: 9. Germline loops: CDR1 SGHRS, CDR2 YFSETQ. The chain's CDR3 is CASSLVRDRGHYNEQFF. CDR3 nucleotides: TGCGCCAGCAGCTTGGTCCGGGACAGAGGACACTACAATGAGCAGTTCTTC.

The V call is TRBV7-9, the J call TRBJ2-3, with 7 bases aligning to TRBD1. The CDR3 runs to 14 residues. Germline V gene lookup returns CDR1 SEHNR and CDR2 FQNEAQ (reference sequence). The junction had 4 bases not matched to a gene; V was cut back by 5 bases and J by 2 bases. CDR3 protein: CASSLGQNTDTQYF. The CDR3 nucleotides read TGTGCCAGCAGCCTGGGACAGAACACAGATACGCAGTATTTT.

This rearrangement joins TRBV7-6 to TRBJ1-2; D gene ambiguous. The V gene's germline CDR1 is SGHVS and CDR2 FNYEAQ. V lost 1 base and J 4 bases, leaving 10 bases between the germline ends. The CDR3 is 14 residues long. CDR3 sequence (DNA): TGTGCCAGCAGCTTAGAACATGACCCCTATGGCTACACCTTC. Its translation is CASSLEHDPYGYTF.

This clone was detected once. J is TRBJ1-2 and V is TRBV19; D not certain. The CDR3 loop spans 15 amino acids. V was cut by 2 bases and J by 3 bases, with 13 bases left in between. The germline V gene encodes CDR1 LNHDA and CDR2 SQIVND (reference sequence). The CDR3, as DNA: TGTGCCAGTAGTATAACGTGGCAGCTGGACTATGGCTACACCTTC. Amino acids: CASSITWQLDYGYTF.

This clone was detected only once. The chain links TRBV29-1 to TRBJ2-7; D gene uncertain. Trimming left V 8 bases short and J 5 bases short, with 10 bases between. This CDR3 has 10 residues. CDR1 and CDR2 (germline): SQVTM, ANQGSEA. Here the CDR3 DNA reads TGCAGCCCCCTGGGGAACGAGCAGTACTTC. Amino acids: CSPLGNEQYF.

J is TRBJ2-7 and V is TRBV7-9, with 7 bases aligning to TRBD2. The trim removed 6 bases at V and 1 base at J, leaving 9 bases unmatched. The V gene's germline CDR1 is SEHNR and CDR2 FQNEAQ (reference sequence). The CDR3 consists of 15 residues. CDR3 bases: TGTGCCAGCAGAAGTATTAGCGGGCGATCCTACGAGCAGTACTTC. Encoded protein: CASRSISGRSYEQYF.

V usage is TRBV30 and J usage is TRBJ2-7, with a tentative D call TRBD1 (5 bases). The CDR3 is 14 amino acids. CDR1 GTSNPN and CDR2 SVGIG come from the germline V gene (reference sequence). V lost 0 bases, J lost 0 bases, and 9 bases lay in between. CDR3 in DNA: TGTGCCTGGAGTGTCAGCGACAGCTCCTACGAGCAGTACTTC. Translated: CAWSVSDSSYEQYF.